These 14 T cell receptor beta chains originate from one sample sequenced in a study of blood T cell repertoires in COVID-19. Profiling relied on immunoSEQ multiplex PCR, and the TCRdb table lists in-frame clones only, not all of them. The sample carries 300,000 to 500,000 clones, nearly 90% recorded once. Source material: PBMCs or T cells enriched from blood (not recorded which). The source is a woman aged 40 to 50 with acute COVID-19.

The chain combines TRBV12-3 or TRBV12-4 with TRBJ1-1; D uncertain. The germline V and J ends were trimmed by 2 bases and 2 bases, with 6 bases remaining between them. This CDR3 region has 13 residues. Here the CDR3 DNA reads TGTGCCAGCAGTTTAACGCGCAACACTGAAGCTTTCTTT. This sequence encodes CASSLTRNTEAFF.

The chain uses TRBV2 and TRBJ1-1, with 9 bases lining up with TRBD1. Germline lookup yields CDR1 SNHLY and CDR2 FYNNEI. CDR3 length: 13 residues. V was pared by 9 bases and J by 4 bases, with 6 bases of the junction left unmatched. The CDR3 spells CARDRGGGTEAFF. CDR3 sequence (DNA): TGTGCCAGGGACAGGGGTGGTGGCACTGAAGCTTTCTTT.

In its sample, this clone was seen once. The chain joins TRBV27 to TRBJ1-1, with D perhaps matching TRBD1 (5 bases). This CDR3 contains 16 residues. The V end lost 6 bases, the J end lost 0 bases, and 17 bases lay between the germline ends. Germline values: CDR1 MNHEY, CDR2 SMNVEV (reference sequence). In DNA, the CDR3 is TGTGCCAGCAGATCCTTCGGGGGACCGTTGAACACTGAAGCTTTCTTT. Its protein product is CASRSFGGPLNTEAFF.

This rearrangement joins TRBV25-1 to TRBJ1-1; no reliable D call. Between the trimmed V and J ends, which lost 1 base and 3 bases, there was a span of 6 bases. The CDR3 length is 13 residues. Germline assignment: CDR1 MGHDK and CDR2 SYGVNS. The CDR3 DNA reads TGTGCCAGCAGTGAATTTCCCGACACTGAAGCTTTCTTT. It codes for CASSEFPDTEAFF.

This chain connects TRBV9 to TRBJ2-1, with D possibly being TRBD1 (7 bases). The CDR3 spans 16 residues. In germline, CDR1 is SGDLS, CDR2 YYNGEE. V was trimmed by 4 bases and J by 1 base, leaving 15 bases between them. CDR3 coding DNA: TGTGCCAGCAGCTCCATCGCAGGGGGGTCCTACAATGAGCAGTTCTTC. The encoded protein is CASSSIAGGSYNEQFF. The full variable domain, in which reference TRBV9 and TRBJ2-1 provide the parts outside the CDR3, is DSGVTQTPKHLITATGQRVTLRCSPRSGDLSVYWYQQSLDQGLQFLIQYYNGEERAKGNILERFSAQQFPDLHSELNLSSLELGDSALYFCASSSIAGGSYNEQFFGPGTRLTVL.

J is TRBJ2-2 and V is TRBV9, with D possibly being TRBD1 (5 bases). CDR1 SGDLS and CDR2 YYNGEE come from the germline V gene. This CDR3 has 14 residues. Trimming shortened V by 6 bases and J by 1 base, and 10 bases separated the two germline ends. CDR3 residues: CASTATVNTGELFF. The CDR3 DNA reads as TGTGCCAGCACTGCGACAGTGAACACCGGGGAGCTGTTTTTT. Looking up the rest from reference TRBV9 and TRBJ2-2 gives the full variable domain: DSGVTQTPKHLITATGQRVTLRCSPRSGDLSVYWYQQSLDQGLQFLIQYYNGEERAKGNILERFSAQQFPDLHSELNLSSLELGDSALYFCASTATVNTGELFFGEGSRLTVL.

This clone was detected once. This chain connects TRBV18 to TRBJ2-3; TRBD2 might be the D (6 bases). The CDR3 spans 16 residues. Trimming took off 0 bases at V and 3 bases at J, with 13 bases between the two ends. Germline loops: CDR1 KGHSH, CDR2 LQKENI. The CDR3 coding sequence is TGTGCCAGCTCACCACCTTTTATGGGAGGAACAGATACGCAGTATTTT. This codes for CASSPPFMGGTDTQYF.

This sequence joins TRBV3-1 (or the pseudogene TRBV3-2) and TRBJ2-1; 8 nucleotides align to TRBD2. The V segment lost 4 bases and the J segment 9 bases; nucleotides outside the gene matches: 14. Germline V gene data show CDR1 as LGHDT and CDR2 as YNNKEL (reference sequence). The CDR3 contains 16 residues. The CDR3 protein is CASSRRGGLSSIEQFF. CDR3 nucleotide sequence: TGTGCCAGCAGCCGTCGGGGGGGCCTGTCTTCGATTGAGCAGTTCTTC.

The chain joins TRBV6-6 to TRBJ1-2; no firm D call. The CDR3 sequence is 12 residues long. Per germline, CDR1 MNHNY and CDR2 SVGAGI (reference sequence). V lost 6 bases and J 3 bases, leaving 8 bases between the germline ends. The CDR3 nucleotides read TGTGCCAGCAGCTTAGATGACTATGGCTACACCTTC. It is translated as CASSLDDYGYTF.

This clone was seen only a few times. The chain links TRBV2 to TRBJ1-6, with D tentatively TRBD1 (6 bases). The CDR3 spans 15 residues. Trimming took off 8 bases at V and 0 bases at J, with 11 bases between the two ends. The germline V gene has CDR1 SNHLY and CDR2 FYNNEI. The DNA of the CDR3 is TGTGCCAGCCGCGGACAGAGCTCCTATAATTCACCCCTCCACTTT. The encoded protein is CASRGQSSYNSPLHF.

In DNA form, the CDR3 reads TGTGCCAGCAGCAAAGGATGCCGGGCGCGGGAGAGGCAGTATTTT. Protein sequence: CASSKGCRARERQYF. The chain couples TRBV21-1 to TRBJ2-3; TRBD2 was called by the table and not checked on the DNA. TRBV21-1 is given as a pseudogene. The CDR3 runs to 15 residues.

This chain links TRBV5-5 with TRBJ2-7; perhaps TRBD2 as D (6 bases). This CDR3 region has 17 residues. The ends were cut back, 4 bases at V and 2 bases at J, with 22 bases in the middle. CDR1 is SGHKS and CDR2 is YYEKEE in the germline V gene (reference sequence). The DNA of the CDR3 is TGTGCCAGCAGCAGACGTCAACAGGTCCTAGCGCCCTACGAGCAGTACTTC. Amino acids: CASSRRQQVLAPYEQYF.

The chain recombines TRBV24-1 with TRBJ1-2, with 10 positions matching TRBD1. The germline gives CDR1 KGHDR, CDR2 SFDVKD. The CDR3 is 16 amino acids. The junction had 12 bases not matched to a gene; V was cut back by 4 bases and J by 8 bases. CDR3 loop: CATSEPRQGARRGYTF. The DNA of the CDR3 is TGTGCCACCAGTGAACCAAGACAGGGGGCGAGGAGAGGCTACACCTTC.

The chain joins TRBV21-1 to TRBJ1-4. TRBV21-1 is a documented pseudogene. The CDR3 runs to 15 residues. The CDR3 protein is CASSTPTGSNEKLFF. CDR3 in DNA: TGTGCCAGCAGCACCCCGACTGGATCTAATGAAAAACTGTTTTTT.